Only a few counts were recorded for the clone carrying this TCR beta chain. This entry is derived from a study of CD8+CD57+ T cells in acquired aplastic anemia. The template for TCR beta VDJ and CDR3 sequence profiling was genomic DNA. TCRdb itself ran the reads through MiXCR, one entry per CDR3 protein. The sample carries around 190,000 distinct CDR3 sequences, less than 70% recorded once. The germline V gene has CDR1 SGHVS and CDR2 FNYEAQ. The CDR3 spans 13 residues. Trimming removed 8 bases from V and 2 bases from J, with 12 bases in between. J is TRBJ2-5 and V is TRBV7-6; a possible D gene is TRBD1 (6 bases). The TCR comes from a human donor in good health, serving as a control. Sequences were obtained from sorted CD4+, CD8+, or CD8+CD57+ T cells (not recorded which) from PBMCs. CDR3 nucleotides: TGTGCCAGCGTCAACAGGGATCAAGAGACCCAGTACTTC. It codes for CASVNRDQETQYF.